Included here is one TCR beta chain sequence, with context. This clonotype occurred many times. The antigen it recognizes is unknown. Qualities for individual bases were not recorded, and no much larger clone is one base off. The sample belongs to a study of early T cells in non-severe SARS-CoV-2 infection (dated by TCRdb to the early 2020s). With regard to the full study: Because TCR sequencing was done on bulk RNA from unsorted whole blood, the alpha and beta chains could not be paired.

The method behind the library was 5' RACE. The listed sequencing device is NextSeq 500. Unique molecular identifiers were attached to individual cDNA molecules in the TCR library protocol so that sequencing error and PCR bias could be corrected. Both TCR alpha and beta chains were sequenced, and tight co-correlation was observed between alpha and beta sequence abundances in each sample. As for the original processing: Decombinator V4 was used to annotate the V gene, J gene and CDR3 of the TCR sequences. Expanded TCRs were defined as changing significantly between any two time points under a Poisson model with p below 0.0001. TCR abundances were normalised to the total number of TCRs sequenced in each sample and reported as counts per million. MAIT TCRs were defined by TRAV1-2 paired with TRAJ12, TRAJ20 or TRAJ33, and iNKT TCRs by TRAV10 paired with TRAJ18. VDJdb, accessed 1 November 2021, was searched for CMV, EBV and SARS-CoV-2 annotated TCRs, with TCRs annotated for multiple antigens excluded. The public reads were run again by TCRdb, first through fastp at Q25 and then through MiXCR, and only productive beta chains were kept. All rows with the same CDR3 protein become a single entry with the most common DNA and genes. The V and J calls were not made by the authors but by TCRdb's processing. The sample includes about 40,000 distinct CDR3 sequences, with roughly 5% observed a single time. Together, the top ten hold around 4.9% of the sample.

What the research found in general, with its limitations: Matching against VDJdb was skewed toward anti-spike CD8 responses, likely underestimated virus-specific expansions, and missed private and CD4 specificities.

Based on the germline V gene, the CDR1 and CDR2 sequences are ENHRY and SYGVKD. From the cysteine up to the phenylalanine, the CDR3 has a length of 14 residues. Only the CDR3 DNA is retained, 42 bases long and in frame from the first base. After removal of 4 bases from V and 4 bases from J, the junction retains 6 bases not matched to a gene. The study was a case-control design nested within a healthcare worker cohort in London, UK, with weekly nasopharyngeal swab PCR tests and blood sampling. Between 23 and 31 March 2020, the week of the UK lockdown, healthcare workers were enrolled and then followed up weekly for as long as 16 weeks.

The sample taken for sequencing was whole blood. The V and J segments used are TRBV10-3 and TRBJ1-1; 7 central bases correspond to TRBD1. This receptor was identified in an adult who was a healthcare worker with PCR-confirmed SARS-CoV-2 infection or an uninfected control (not recorded which). The CDR3 protein: CAISGWDSTTEAFF. The bases are TGTGCCATCAGTGGGTGGGACAGCACCACTGAAGCTTTCTTT.